Listed below are T cell receptor beta chains from one sample, sequenced in a study of Graves' ophthalmopathy and Graves' hyperthyroidism. TCRdb itself ran the multiplex PCR reads through MiXCR, one entry per CDR3 protein. This sample has around 590,000 distinct CDR3 sequences; roughly 40% occur once, and the top ten carry 3.5% to 5%. The source material was peripheral blood or thyroid tissue (not recorded which). These TCRs come from an adult man with Graves' hyperthyroidism. CDR3s include the opening cysteine and the closing phenylalanine or tryptophan. D genes are given only for firm matches. Expanded clones are given a class, and other clones once, few, many or no size at all.

TGTGCCACCAGTGACCCGACCTTGTCTGACCCACCTAGCACAGATACGCAGTATTTT | CATSDPTLSDPPSTDTQYF | TRBV24-1 | - | - | TRBJ2-3
TGTGCCAGCAGCTTGGAGGGGGCAACCTACAATGAGCAGTTCTTC | CASSLEGATYNEQFF | TRBV7-9 | - | few | TRBJ2-1
TGTGCCAGCAGCGCCGGACTAGCGGACCACAATGAGCAGTTCTTC | CASSAGLADHNEQFF | TRBV5-4 | TRBD2 | - | TRBJ2-1
TGTGCCAGCAGCCCTGTGCCAGGGACCTACGAGCAGTACTTC | CASSPVPGTYEQYF | TRBV7-3 | - | - | TRBJ2-7
TGTGCCAGTACCACGGACAACTATGGCTACACCTTC | CASTTDNYGYTF | TRBV19 | - | - | TRBJ1-2
TGTGCCAGCAGCCAAGATATCGGGGGAGGTCAGCCCCAGCATTTT | CASSQDIGGGQPQHF | TRBV2 | - | few | TRBJ1-5
TGTGCCAGCAGTGGCGTAGGAGGCTCACCCCTCCACTTT | CASSGVGGSPLHF | TRBV2 | - | many | TRBJ1-6
TGTGCCAGCAGCCTGGGGGCGCGGGACACCTTC | CASSLGARDTF | TRBV12-3/TRBV12-4 | - | many | TRBJ1-2
TGCAGCGTACTAGCGGGGGTGGAGGGCTACGAGCAGTACTTC | CSVLAGVEGYEQYF | TRBV29-1 | TRBD2 | few | TRBJ2-7
TGTGCCATCTTAACAGGGGAAGAGACCCAGTACTTC | CAILTGEETQYF | TRBV2 | TRBD1 | few | TRBJ2-5
TGTGCCAGCAGCTTGGCCGGGACTAGGTTTTACGAGCAGTACTTC | CASSLAGTRFYEQYF | TRBV5-5 | TRBD2 | - | TRBJ2-7
TGTGCCAGCAGTGCACCCCCGGGACCCAAGAACACTGAAGCTTTCTTT | CASSAPPGPKNTEAFF | TRBV25-1 | - | - | TRBJ1-1
TGTGCCAGCAGTCCACGGTGGGAGCTGTTTTTT | CASSPRWELFF | TRBV12-3/TRBV12-4 | - | - | TRBJ2-2
TGTGCCAGCAGCTTAGTACAGGTTGCCTATAATTCACCCCTCCACTTT | CASSLVQVAYNSPLHF | TRBV7-8 | - | many | TRBJ1-6
TGTGCCAGCAGTACCGGGACAGGGGGCGTCGGGTCTGAAGCTCTCTTT | CASSTGTGGVGSEALF | TRBV12-3/TRBV12-4 | TRBD1 | - | TRBJ1-1
TGTGCCAGCAGTCCGGGACGGACCTACAATGAGACCCAGTACTTC | CASSPGRTYNETQYF | TRBV2 | - | - | TRBJ2-5
TGTGCCAGCAGTTTAATGCAGGGGGGTTCACCCCTCCACTTT | CASSLMQGGSPLHF | TRBV12-3/TRBV12-4 | TRBD1 | many | TRBJ1-6
TGCGCCAGCAGCCCCCGTCTTGGAGGAAACACTGAAGCTTTCTTT | CASSPRLGGNTEAFF | TRBV4-1 | - | many | TRBJ1-1
TGTGCCATCAGTTTGGGACAGGGCCCTGGCTACACCTTC | CAISLGQGPGYTF | TRBV10-3 | TRBD1 | many | TRBJ1-2
TGCAGCATGGAGGGGCCTACAGCCTACGAGCAGTACTTC | CSMEGPTAYEQYF | TRBV29-1 | - | - | TRBJ2-7
TGCAGCGTTGCCGGGACCTCCTCGAACACCGGGGAGCTGTTTTTT | CSVAGTSSNTGELFF | TRBV29-1 | - | many | TRBJ2-2
TGTGCCAGTAGTATAAGACAACGGCGGGGGAACACCGGGGAGCTGTTTTTT | CASSIRQRRGNTGELFF | TRBV19 | - | - | TRBJ2-2
TGTGCCAGCAGCTTGGCAGTGGGGATGAACACTGAAGCTTTCTTT | CASSLAVGMNTEAFF | TRBV5-5 | - | - | TRBJ1-1
TGTGCCAGCAAGAGGGGATCGGGTGGGGCCAACGTCCTGACTTTC | CASKRGSGGANVLTF | TRBV2 | - | - | TRBJ2-6
TGTGCCAGCAGCCCGACTAGCGGGATCAATCAGCCCCAGCATTTT | CASSPTSGINQPQHF | TRBV2 | - | once | TRBJ1-5
TGTGCCAGCGGCCCTCGGGCAGACATGGGCTACGGCTACACCTTC | CASGPRADMGYGYTF | TRBV12-3/TRBV12-4 | - | many | TRBJ1-2
TGTGCCAGCAGCTTAGACCAGGGCACTGAAGCTTTCTTT | CASSLDQGTEAFF | TRBV7-9 | - | many | TRBJ1-1
TGTGCCAGCAGTTTATCAGGTTACAGGAACACCATATATTTT | CASSLSGYRNTIYF | TRBV12-3/TRBV12-4 | - | few | TRBJ1-3
TGTGCCAGCAGCGTAAGCGAGGGGTTGGGGGAGACCCAGTACTTC | CASSVSEGLGETQYF | TRBV9 | - | many | TRBJ2-5
TGCGCCAGCAGCAAACTACAGGGCGGGGAGACCCAGTACTTC | CASSKLQGGETQYF | TRBV5-1 | - | few | TRBJ2-5
TGCAGTGCTAGAGGCGGGGGGGGGCCCACCGGGGAGCTGTTTTTT | CSARGGGGPTGELFF | TRBV20-1 | TRBD2 | few | TRBJ2-2
TGTGCCAGCAGCGACGCGGAGGATACCGCCAGGGAGACCCAGTACTTC | CASSDAEDTARETQYF | TRBV12-3/TRBV12-4 | - | - | TRBJ2-5
TGTGCCAGCAGCTTCGCCGGGACAGGGTATGGTGGCTACACCTTC | CASSFAGTGYGGYTF | TRBV5-6 | TRBD1 | many | TRBJ1-2
TGTGCCAGTAGTATAGTGACCGGGACAGGGGTCAATTCACCCCTCCACTTT | CASSIVTGTGVNSPLHF | TRBV19 | TRBD1 | few | TRBJ1-6
TGTGCCAGCAGCTCCCGGGACTTAACCTACGAGCAGTACTTC | CASSSRDLTYEQYF | TRBV7-9 | - | many | TRBJ2-7
TGTGCCAGCAGCCCCCGACTAGCGGGAGGGGAGCTGTCTTTT | CASSPRLAGGELSF | TRBV9 | TRBD2 | - | TRBJ2-2
TGTGCCAGCAGTTACAGACAGGGTAGAGCTAATGAAAAACTGTTTTTT | CASSYRQGRANEKLFF | TRBV6-5 | TRBD1 | - | TRBJ1-4
TGTGCCAGCAGTTTAGGGGGGCGCGGAGGCTACACCTTC | CASSLGGRGGYTF | TRBV6-6 | - | - | TRBJ1-2
TGTGCCAGCAGCCCGGACAGGGAAAATGAAAAACTGTTTTTT | CASSPDRENEKLFF | TRBV7-2 | TRBD1 | many | TRBJ1-4
TGTGCCAGCAGCTTTGAGGGAGGGGGCCTCACTGAAGCTTTCTTT | CASSFEGGGLTEAFF | TRBV7-4 | TRBD1 | - | TRBJ1-1
TGTGCCAGTAGTCAAGGGACAGCAACAACTGGAAACACCATATATTTT | CASSQGTATTGNTIYF | TRBV19 | TRBD1 | many | TRBJ1-3
TGTGCCAGTACCAGGAGGGGCGCGGCCGGGGAGCTGTTTTTT | CASTRRGAAGELFF | TRBV19 | - | few | TRBJ2-2
TGTGCCAGCAGCCCTGGGGGGACTAGCCTAGCGACCCAGTACTTC | CASSPGGTSLATQYF | TRBV12-3/TRBV12-4 | TRBD2 | many | TRBJ2-5
TGTGCCATCAGTGAGGGGGAAAAGGCTTTCTTT | CAISEGEKAFF | TRBV10-3 | - | many | TRBJ1-1
TGTGCCAGCACTACAATCCCTAGCCCCCAAGAGACCCAGTACTTC | CASTTIPSPQETQYF | TRBV2 | - | many | TRBJ2-5
TGTGCCAGCACTAGTGGGCCCTACGAGCAGTACTTC | CASTSGPYEQYF | TRBV2 | - | - | TRBJ2-7
TGTGCCAGTAGTACGGAGGACAGCTATGGCTACACCTTC | CASSTEDSYGYTF | TRBV19 | - | few | TRBJ1-2
TGCGCCAGCAGGCAGGGACTAGCGGGAGTCAATGAGCAGTTCTTC | CASRQGLAGVNEQFF | TRBV5-1 | TRBD2 | - | TRBJ2-1
TGTGCCAGTACCGGGACAGGGGAGCTGTTTTTT | CASTGTGELFF | TRBV19 | - | few | TRBJ2-2
TGCGCCAGCAGCTCGGGGCTATCGGGGAACACTGAAGCTTTCTTT | CASSSGLSGNTEAFF | TRBV5-1 | - | - | TRBJ1-1
TGCAGCGTTGTTTCTGGCCTGAACACTGAAGCTTTCTTT | CSVVSGLNTEAFF | TRBV29-1 | - | - | TRBJ1-1
TGTGCCAGCAGCCCCCGGGACAGGATCCACGAGCAGTACTTC | CASSPRDRIHEQYF | TRBV7-9 | TRBD1 | many | TRBJ2-7
TGCAGTGCTAGTGTAACGACTAGCGGCACCTACGAGCAGTACTTC | CSASVTTSGTYEQYF | TRBV20-1 | TRBD2 | many | TRBJ2-7
TGTGCCAGCAGCTTTATCAGGGGCGCTGAAGCTTTCTTT | CASSFIRGAEAFF | TRBV5-6 | - | many | TRBJ1-1
TGTGCCAGCAGCTTAGGGCCCGCGCGAGGGGAGCTGTTTTTT | CASSLGPARGELFF | TRBV7-9 | - | - | TRBJ2-2
TGCAGCGTGAGTGGCTACACCTTC | CSVSGYTF | TRBV29-1 | - | many | TRBJ1-2
TGCAGTGCTAGCGCCAGCCTAGATAGCAATCAGCCCCAGCATTTT | CSASASLDSNQPQHF | TRBV20-1 | - | - | TRBJ1-5